The 16 T cell receptor beta chains listed next were all sequenced from one sample in a study of T cells after posttransplantation cyclophosphamide. Treatment was busulfan-fludarabine conditioning, a marrow graft, and cyclophosphamide on days +3 and +4. Produced via immunoSEQ multiplex PCR; TCRdb's table is partial and in-frame only. This table holds approximately 15,000 clones with no singletons; the top ten claim around 0.56%. The sample in question was PBMCs, obtained after allogeneic stem cell transplant with posttransplant cyclophosphamide. These receptors all come from a female patient aged 25-40 years who received an allogeneic stem cell transplant from a related donor, was CMV-positive, and had no GVHD. Some T cells here may be from the graft donor.

This clone was seen repeatedly, ten times or more. CDR3: CASRPTGSASYNEQFF. As DNA, the CDR3 is TGTGCCAGCAGGCCAACCGGGAGTGCATCCTACAATGAGCAGTTCTTC. This chain joins TRBV28 and TRBJ2-1; perhaps TRBD2 as D (6 bases). The CDR3 is made up of 16 amino acids. CDR1 MDHEN and CDR2 SYDVKM come from the germline V gene. Trimming removed 6 bases at V and 1 base at J, with 16 bases between.

In its sample, this clone was seen many times. The J gene is TRBJ2-1, the V gene TRBV19, with D possibly TRBD2 on 6 matching bases. Germline V gene data show CDR1 as LNHDA and CDR2 as SQIVND (reference sequence). The CDR3 loop spans 14 amino acids. Deletions cut 4 bases from V and 3 bases from J, with 10 bases between. In nucleotides, the CDR3 is TGTGCCAGTAGTACCGGGACTCGCTACAATGAGCAGTTCTTC. Protein product: CASSTGTRYNEQFF.

This clone occurred many times. The V call is TRBV29-1, the J call TRBJ2-1, with 9 bases matching TRBD1. Germline V gene data show CDR1 as SQVTM and CDR2 as ANQGSEA. V was clipped by 6 bases and J by 8 bases; unmatched bases: 8. The CDR3 has 13 amino acids. CDR3 in amino acids: CSVRRTGAYEQFF. CDR3 nucleotides: TGCAGCGTGCGCAGGACAGGGGCGTATGAGCAGTTCTTC.

This clone appeared many times. V and J are TRBV5-3 and TRBJ2-7; D is possibly TRBD2 (6 bases). TRBV5-3 is annotated as an ORF whose role is uncertain. V lost 7 bases and J lost 3, with 8 bases in between. This CDR3 spans 11 amino acids. CDR3 region: CARQGLYEQYF. CDR3 bases: TGTGCCAGACAGGGACTCTACGAGCAGTACTTC.

This clone has a count of ten or more. This sequence joins TRBV4-1 and TRBJ2-7; a weak D match, TRBD2 (6 bases). CDR3 length: 15 amino acids. V lost 1 base and J 5 bases, leaving 15 bases between the germline ends. Looked up from germline, CDR1 is MGHRA and CDR2 is YSYEKL. CDR3 sequence: CASSQVRGTYDEQYF. The CDR3, as DNA: TGCGCCAGCAGCCAAGTTCGGGGGACGTACGACGAGCAGTACTTC.

This clone was observed many times. V gene TRBV27 combines with J gene TRBJ2-1, with 13 bases aligning to TRBD2. There are 16 residues in the CDR3. Trimming removed 4 bases from V and 8 bases from J; junction bases left unmatched: 8. Germline V lookup: CDR1 MNHEY, CDR2 SMNVEV (reference sequence). This chain's CDR3 is CASSSPGTSGKYEQFF. Written as DNA, the CDR3 is TGTGCCAGCAGTTCCCCCGGGACTAGCGGGAAATATGAGCAGTTCTTC.

This clone was counted at least ten times. J is TRBJ2-3 and V is TRBV11-1; 14 nucleotides agree with TRBD2. The J segment lost 1 base and the V segment lost 6 bases, leaving 3 bases of the junction unmatched. This CDR3 is built from 16 residues. Germline values: CDR1 SGHAT, CDR2 FQDESV (reference sequence). The CDR3 sequence is CASRRGLAGGTDTQYF. The CDR3 DNA follows: TGTGCCAGCAGAAGGGGACTAGCGGGAGGCACAGATACGCAGTATTTT.

This clone has ten or more counts. The chain uses TRBV6-4 and TRBJ2-3; 7 positions match TRBD1. This CDR3 spans 14 amino acids. V shed 5 bases and J 5 bases; nucleotides not matched to a gene: 7. CDR1 and CDR2 from the germline V gene are MRHNA and SNTAGT. DNA for the CDR3: TGTGCCAGCAGTTGGGGCACAGGGGTAGATACGCAGTATTTT. Translated: CASSWGTGVDTQYF.

In its sample, this clone is medium-sized. The gene calls are TRBV19 and TRBJ1-5, with D perhaps matching TRBD1 (5 bases). The ends were cut back, 5 bases at V and 3 bases at J, with 17 bases in the middle. Looked up from germline, CDR1 is LNHDA and CDR2 is SQIVND (reference sequence). The CDR3 runs to 16 residues. CDR3 residues: CASSPGLRVVNQPQHF. In DNA form, the CDR3 reads TGTGCCAGTAGTCCAGGGCTCAGGGTAGTCAATCAGCCCCAGCATTTT. The whole variable domain, remainder taken from reference TRBV19 and TRBJ1-5, is DGGITQSPKYLFRKEGQNVTLSCEQNLNHDAMYWYRQDPGQGLRLIYYSQIVNDFQKGDIAEGYSVSREKKESFPLTVTSAQKNPTAFYLCASSPGLRVVNQPQHFGDGTRLSIL.

This clone was seen repeatedly, ten times or more. In DNA form, the CDR3 reads TGTGCCAGCAGCTGGGACTCGTACGAGCAGTACTTC. Its protein is CASSWDSYEQYF. V and J are TRBV5-4 and TRBJ2-7, with D possibly TRBD2 on 6 matching bases. Germline loops: CDR1 SGHNT, CDR2 YYREEE (reference sequence). The CDR3 runs 12 residues. Trimming took 3 bases from V and 4 from J, leaving 8 bases between them.

The sample holds many counts of this clone. The chain has TRBV11-2 and TRBJ2-7; D gene ambiguous. CDR1 is SGHAT and CDR2 is FQNNGV in the germline V gene. Trimming removed 5 bases from V and 6 bases from J, with 23 bases in between. This CDR3 contains 16 residues. The CDR3 bases are TGTGCCAGCAGCCAAAGTAAGTGGGCCTCCAATGGCGAGCAGTACTTC. Translating it yields CASSQSKWASNGEQYF.

This clone was found many times. Here the CDR3 reads CASRTQPGLAGDEQYF. CDR3 nucleotide sequence: TGTGCCAGCAGAACACAACCGGGACTAGCGGGAGATGAGCAGTACTTC. The chain recombines TRBV28 with TRBJ2-7; 14 bases map to TRBD2. The CDR3 covers 16 residues. Germline V gives CDR1 MDHEN, CDR2 SYDVKM. Trimming removed 6 bases from V and 7 bases from J; junction bases left unmatched: 11.

This clone was detected many times. The gene calls are TRBV14 and TRBJ2-1; TRBD1 agrees at 7 bases. Germline lookup yields CDR1 SGHDN and CDR2 FVKESK. This CDR3 is built from 17 residues. V gave up 4 bases and J gave up 3 bases; unmatched junction bases: 12. The CDR3 DNA sequence: TGTGCCAGCAGCCCCTCCTCCGGGACAGTGAGCTACAATGAGCAGTTCTTC. Protein product: CASSPSSGTVSYNEQFF.

By sample fraction, this clone is medium-sized. V is TRBV5-4 and J is TRBJ1-1; no definite D call. CDR1 is SGHNT, CDR2 YYREEE, per germline (reference sequence). This CDR3 spans 13 amino acids. The V and J ends lost 3 bases and 4 bases respectively, with 10 bases between them. The CDR3 DNA reads as TGTGCCAGCAGCTCCTCGACTGGCACTGAAGCTTTCTTT. This encodes CASSSSTGTEAFF.

This clone was seen many times. This rearrangement joins TRBV6-5 to TRBJ1-5, with 7 nucleotides matching TRBD1. The ends lost 5 bases at V and 4 bases at J; junction bases unmatched: 2. Looked up from germline, CDR1 is MNHEY and CDR2 is SVGAGI. The CDR3 totals 13 residues. The CDR3 is CASSDRDNQPQHF. In DNA, the CDR3 is TGTGCCAGCAGTGACAGGGATAATCAGCCCCAGCATTTT.

This clone was counted ten times or more. The rearrangement uses TRBV6-5 and TRBJ2-1; D ambiguous. The CDR3 is 15 residues long. The germline V gene encodes CDR1 MNHEY and CDR2 SVGAGI. V was trimmed by 4 bases and J by 6 bases, leaving 16 bases between them. CDR3 protein: CASSSNSGVGNEQFF. The CDR3 nucleotides read TGTGCCAGCAGTTCTAATTCAGGCGTGGGCAATGAGCAGTTCTTC.